The 16 T cell receptor beta chains below all came from one sample that was sequenced in a study of T cell responses to AZD1222 COVID-19 vaccine. Data came from immunoSEQ multiplex PCR; TCRdb stores just in-frame clones and leaves some out. The sample records 100,000 or so clones, 87% being singletons. The material was peripheral blood, obtained on day 0 of AZD1222 vaccination. The receptor source for this set is an adult in good health.

J is TRBJ2-1 and V is TRBV24-1, with D tentatively TRBD2 (6 bases). Trimming shortened V by 2 bases and J by 6 bases, and 13 bases separated the two germline ends. The CDR3 extends over 15 amino acids. Per the germline V gene, CDR1 is KGHDR and CDR2 is SFDVKD. The CDR3 sequence is CATSDSGLGLNEQFF. The CDR3 DNA is TGTGCCACCAGTGATTCGGGACTTGGTCTCAATGAGCAGTTCTTC.

The chain employs TRBV6-1 and TRBJ1-5; 8 positions agree with TRBD1. The CDR3 spans 17 residues. V was pared by 1 base and J by 1 base, with 6 bases of the junction left unmatched. CDR1 is MNHNS, CDR2 SASEGT, per germline. In nucleotides, the CDR3 is TGTGCCAGCAGTGAAGTCAGGGGGCCAAAAAGCAATCAGCCCCAGCATTTT. Translation: CASSEVRGPKSNQPQHF.

This clone was counted once. The chain carries TRBV11-3 and TRBJ2-5; perhaps TRBD2 as D (5 bases). The CDR3 sequence is 15 residues long. Trimming took 4 bases from V and 1 from J, leaving 13 bases between them. The germline V gene encodes CDR1 SGHNT and CDR2 YENEEA. The CDR3 DNA is TGTGCCAGCAGCTCCCTGGGAGTCGTCCAAGAGACCCAGTACTTC. It translates to CASSSLGVVQETQYF.

In its sample, this clone was seen once. The chain recombines TRBV20-1 with TRBJ2-3, with D possibly being TRBD2 (5 bases). This CDR3 is built from 11 residues. Germline CDR1 reads DFQATT; CDR2 reads SNEGSKA (reference sequence). Deletions cut 3 bases from V and 6 bases from J, with 7 bases between. CDR3 amino acids: CSASEGDTQYF. CDR3 nucleotide sequence: TGCAGTGCTAGCGAGGGTGATACGCAGTATTTT.

This chain joins TRBV3-1 (or the pseudogene TRBV3-2) and TRBJ1-2; weak D call: TRBD1 (5 bases). The CDR3 contains 15 residues. Trimming pared 3 bases from V and 8 bases from J, leaving 19 bases between. The germline gives CDR1 LGHDT, CDR2 YNNKEL (reference sequence). DNA for the CDR3: TGTGCCAGCAGCCAGGGACCCCCACCGCGGGGAGGCTACACCTTC. Translating it yields CASSQGPPPRGGYTF.

This chain joins TRBV4-3 and TRBJ1-1, with D perhaps TRBD1 (6 bases). Germline CDR1 reads LGHNA; CDR2 reads YSLEER. Trimming removed 0 bases from V and 0 bases from J, with 11 bases in between. The CDR3 totals 16 residues. DNA for the CDR3: TGCGCCAGCAGCCAAGATAGGGGGGCGATGAACACTGAAGCTTTCTTT. This encodes CASSQDRGAMNTEAFF.

V gene TRBV14 combines with J gene TRBJ2-1, with 8 bases fitting TRBD2. The germline V gene has CDR1 SGHDN and CDR2 FVKESK. V trimming: 2 bases; J trimming: 3 bases; junction bases outside the gene matches: 18. The CDR3 length is 20 residues. The CDR3 DNA follows: TGTGCCAGCAGCCAACAGGCAGATACGGGACTAGGCTTTTACTACAATGAGCAGTTCTTC. Translation gives CASSQQADTGLGFYYNEQFF.

The chain links TRBV6-5 to TRBJ2-5, with D perhaps TRBD2 (5 bases). CDR3 length: 10 amino acids. V was cut by 10 bases and J by 5 bases, with 8 bases left in between. CDR1 MNHEY and CDR2 SVGAGI come from the germline V gene. Written as DNA, the CDR3 is TGTGCCACCGGCGGGGAGACCCAGTACTTC. Translated, it gives CATGGETQYF.

CDR3 nucleotide sequence: TGTGCCAGCAGCGACAGGACAGGGAGAAATGAAAAACTGTTTTTT. It codes for CASSDRTGRNEKLFF. The rearrangement uses TRBV9 and TRBJ1-4, with 8 bases identical to TRBD1. Germline V CDR1 and CDR2: SGDLS, YYNGEE. Germline trimming cut 3 bases from V and 5 bases from J; bases unmatched to any gene: 6. The CDR3 is made up of 15 amino acids. Looking up the rest from reference TRBV9 and TRBJ1-4 gives the full variable domain: DSGVTQTPKHLITATGQRVTLRCSPRSGDLSVYWYQQSLDQGLQFLIQYYNGEERAKGNILERFSAQQFPDLHSELNLSSLELGDSALYFCASSDRTGRNEKLFFGSGTQLSVL.

A few counts support this clone. The chain uses TRBV7-2 and TRBJ2-3; no definite D call. V lost 5 bases, J lost 5 bases, and 14 bases lay in between. Germline CDR1 and CDR2: SGHTA and FQGNSA. This CDR3 spans 14 amino acids. CDR3 region: CASSAIGPQDTQYF. CDR3 nucleotide sequence: TGTGCCAGCAGCGCTATCGGGCCACAAGATACGCAGTATTTT.

The chain employs TRBV24-1 and TRBJ1-2, with unresolved D. This CDR3 region has 14 residues. Germline V CDR1 and CDR2: KGHDR, SFDVKD. V was shortened by 9 bases and J by 2 bases, with 15 bases between the two germline ends. CDR3 coding DNA: TGTGCCACCTCCCTTGGGGTATCGAACTATGGCTACACCTTC. Its protein is CATSLGVSNYGYTF.

V usage is TRBV5-6 and J usage is TRBJ2-3; D remains unclear. V was cut by 3 bases and J by 1 base, with 6 bases left in between. Looked up from germline, CDR1 is SGHDT and CDR2 is YYEEEE. This CDR3 has 13 residues. The CDR3 bases are TGTGCCAGCAGCTCTTTTGGCACAGATACGCAGTATTTT. Its protein is CASSSFGTDTQYF.

Written as DNA, the CDR3 is TGTGCCAGCAGTCTTTCCCCTTACACTGAAGCTTTCTTT. Its translation: CASSLSPYTEAFF. The rearrangement joins TRBV9 to TRBJ1-1; no clear D gene. Germline CDR1 is SGDLS and CDR2 is YYNGEE. The CDR3 has 13 residues. Trimming removed 5 bases from V and 3 bases from J, with 11 bases in between.

The chain combines TRBV2 with TRBJ2-2, with TRBD2 identical over 10 bases. The CDR3 sequence is 17 residues long. V was clipped by 7 bases and J by 7 bases; unmatched bases: 15. CDR1 and CDR2 from the germline V gene are SNHLY and FYNNEI. Here the CDR3 reads CASKLAGTPLRGGELFF. DNA for the CDR3: TGTGCCAGCAAACTAGCGGGGACTCCCCTCAGAGGCGGGGAGCTGTTTTTT.

The J gene is TRBJ1-2, the V gene TRBV30; D call uncertain. The CDR3 is made up of 14 amino acids. From germline, CDR1 is GTSNPN and CDR2 SVGIG (reference sequence). Trimming cost V 0 bases and J 6 bases, with 14 bases left between them. In DNA form, the CDR3 reads TGTGCCTGGAGTGTTGGAGTCGTGGCCGATGGCTACACCTTC. This translates into CAWSVGVVADGYTF.

The table lists this clone with a few counts. CDR3 amino acids: CASSYTSPWEAFF. DNA of the CDR3: TGTGCCAGCAGTTACACCTCGCCATGGGAAGCTTTCTTT. This chain joins TRBV12-3 or TRBV12-4 and TRBJ1-1; no firm D call. V gave up 4 bases and J gave up 8 bases, with 14 bases separating them. This CDR3 comprises 13 residues.